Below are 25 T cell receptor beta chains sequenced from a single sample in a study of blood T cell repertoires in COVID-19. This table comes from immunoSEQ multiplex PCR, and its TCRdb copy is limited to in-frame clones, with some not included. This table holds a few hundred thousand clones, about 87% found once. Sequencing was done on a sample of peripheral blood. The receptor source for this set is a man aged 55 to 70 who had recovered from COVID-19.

This CDR3 reads CASSYVSQGGNYGYTF. The CDR3 DNA is TGTGCCAGCAGTTACGTGTCGCAGGGGGGTAACTATGGCTACACCTTC. V and J are TRBV6-5 and TRBJ1-2; 7 bases are a match to TRBD1. The ends lost 2 bases at V and 1 base at J; junction bases unmatched: 7. The length of the CDR3 is 16 residues. Germline V gene data show CDR1 as MNHEY and CDR2 as SVGAGI.

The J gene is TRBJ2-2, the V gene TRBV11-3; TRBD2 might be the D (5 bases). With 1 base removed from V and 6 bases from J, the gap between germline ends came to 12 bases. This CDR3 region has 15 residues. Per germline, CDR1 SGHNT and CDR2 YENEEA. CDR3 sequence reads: CASSLGVLGAGELFF. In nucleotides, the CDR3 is TGTGCCAGCAGCTTAGGCGTCCTCGGGGCCGGGGAGCTGTTTTTT.

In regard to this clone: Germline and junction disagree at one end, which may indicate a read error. The CDR3 here is CACSISQGGTEAFF. The CDR3 coding sequence is TGTGCCTGTAGTATCTCACAGGGAGGGACTGAAGCTTTCTTT. The V call is TRBV19, the J call TRBJ1-1; D is perhaps TRBD1 (6 bases). This CDR3 region has 14 residues. The germline CDR1 and CDR2 sequences are LNHDA and SQIVND (reference sequence).

CDR3 protein: CASSHSPGYEQYF. The CDR3 nucleotides are TGTGCCAGCAGCCACTCCCCGGGCTACGAGCAGTACTTC. J is TRBJ2-7 and V is TRBV7-2; the D is unclear. V lost 5 bases, J lost 3 bases, and 11 bases lay in between. The CDR3 is made up of 13 amino acids. The germline V gene has CDR1 SGHTA and CDR2 FQGNSA.

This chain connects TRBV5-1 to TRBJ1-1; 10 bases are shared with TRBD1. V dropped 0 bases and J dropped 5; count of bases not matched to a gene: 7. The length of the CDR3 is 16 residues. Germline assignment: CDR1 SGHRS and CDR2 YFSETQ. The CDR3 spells CASSLGQGARWTEAFF. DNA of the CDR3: TGCGCCAGCAGCTTGGGACAGGGGGCGCGGTGGACTGAAGCTTTCTTT.

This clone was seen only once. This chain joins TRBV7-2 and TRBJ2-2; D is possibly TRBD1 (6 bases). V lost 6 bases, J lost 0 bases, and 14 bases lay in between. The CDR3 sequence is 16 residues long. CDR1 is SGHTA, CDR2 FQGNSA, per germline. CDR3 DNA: TGTGCCAGCAGAGTAACGGGGACAACGAACACCGGGGAGCTGTTTTTT. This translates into CASRVTGTTNTGELFF.

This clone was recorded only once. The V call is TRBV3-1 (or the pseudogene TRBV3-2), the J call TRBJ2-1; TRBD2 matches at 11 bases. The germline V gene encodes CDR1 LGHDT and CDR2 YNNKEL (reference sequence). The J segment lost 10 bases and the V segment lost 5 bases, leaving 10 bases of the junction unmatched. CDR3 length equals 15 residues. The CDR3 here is CASSETSGVTREQFF. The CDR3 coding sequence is TGTGCCAGCAGCGAGACTAGCGGGGTTACTAGGGAGCAGTTCTTC.

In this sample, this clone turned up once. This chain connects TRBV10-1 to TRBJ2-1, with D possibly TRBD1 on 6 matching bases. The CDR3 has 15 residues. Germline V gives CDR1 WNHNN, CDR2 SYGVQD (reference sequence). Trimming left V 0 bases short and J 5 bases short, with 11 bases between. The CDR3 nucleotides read TGCGCCAGCAGTGAGTCGATAGGGGGTAACAATGAGCAGTTCTTC. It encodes CASSESIGGNNEQFF.

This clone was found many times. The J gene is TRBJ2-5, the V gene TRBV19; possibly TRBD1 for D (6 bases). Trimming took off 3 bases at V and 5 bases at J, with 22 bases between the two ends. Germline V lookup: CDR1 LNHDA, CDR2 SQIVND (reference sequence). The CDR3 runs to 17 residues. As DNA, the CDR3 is TGTGCCAGTAGTATTTCACTCCAGGGGAGTGGGGGCGAGACCCAGTACTTC. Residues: CASSISLQGSGGETQYF.

The CDR3 spells CASSARQGNYTF. The CDR3 nucleotides are TGTGCCAGCAGCGCGAGACAGGGAAACTACACCTTC. The chain is built from TRBV2 and TRBJ1-2; 7 bases fit TRBD1. CDR3 length equals 12 residues. Germline V gene data show CDR1 as SNHLY and CDR2 as FYNNEI. J lost 10 bases, V lost 6 bases, and 8 bases had no gene match.

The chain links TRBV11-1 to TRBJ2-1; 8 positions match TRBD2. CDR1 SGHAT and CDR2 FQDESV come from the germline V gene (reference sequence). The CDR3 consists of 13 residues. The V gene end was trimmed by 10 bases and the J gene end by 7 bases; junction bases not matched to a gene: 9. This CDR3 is CATRAGTRNEQFF. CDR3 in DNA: TGTGCCACTCGCGCCGGGACTAGGAATGAGCAGTTCTTC. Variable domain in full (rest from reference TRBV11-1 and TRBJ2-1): EAEVAQSPRYKITEKSQAVAFWCDPISGHATLYWYRQILGQGPELLVQFQDESVVDDSQLPKDRFSAERLKGVDSTLKIQPAELGDSAMYLCATRAGTRNEQFFGPGTRLTVL.

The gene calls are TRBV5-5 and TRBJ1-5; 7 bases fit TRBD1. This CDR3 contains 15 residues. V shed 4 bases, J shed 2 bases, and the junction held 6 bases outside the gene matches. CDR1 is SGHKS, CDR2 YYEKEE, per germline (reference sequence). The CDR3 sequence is CASSLITGGNQPQHF. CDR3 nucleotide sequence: TGTGCCAGCAGCCTTATTACAGGGGGCAATCAGCCCCAGCATTTT. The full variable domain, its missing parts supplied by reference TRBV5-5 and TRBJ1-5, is DAGVTQSPTHLIKTRGQQVTLRCSPISGHKSVSWYQQVLGQGPQFIFQYYEKEERGRGNFPDRFSARQFPNYSSELNVNALLLGDSALYLCASSLITGGNQPQHFGDGTRLSIL.

Here the CDR3 DNA reads TGTGCCAGCAGGCAAGACAGGGGAGATGGAAACACCATATATTTT. It yields the protein CASRQDRGDGNTIYF. This rearrangement joins TRBV7-2 to TRBJ1-3, with TRBD1 matching 8 bases. V lost 6 bases to trimming and J lost 3 bases; unmatched junction nucleotides: 7. Germline V gives CDR1 SGHTA, CDR2 FQGNSA. The CDR3 totals 15 residues.

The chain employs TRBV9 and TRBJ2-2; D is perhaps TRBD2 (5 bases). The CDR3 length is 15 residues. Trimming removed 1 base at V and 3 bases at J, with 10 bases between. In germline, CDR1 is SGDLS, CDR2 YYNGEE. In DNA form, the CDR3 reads TGTGCCAGCAGCGTACCCGGGATCGACACCGGGGAGCTGTTTTTT. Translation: CASSVPGIDTGELFF.

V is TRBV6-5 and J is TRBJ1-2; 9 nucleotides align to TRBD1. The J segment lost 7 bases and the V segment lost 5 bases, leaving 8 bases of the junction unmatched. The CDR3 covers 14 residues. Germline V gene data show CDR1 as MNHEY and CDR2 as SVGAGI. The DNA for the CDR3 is TGTGCCAGCAGTCCGGGACAGGGTGGGGGTGGCTACACCTTC. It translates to CASSPGQGGGGYTF.

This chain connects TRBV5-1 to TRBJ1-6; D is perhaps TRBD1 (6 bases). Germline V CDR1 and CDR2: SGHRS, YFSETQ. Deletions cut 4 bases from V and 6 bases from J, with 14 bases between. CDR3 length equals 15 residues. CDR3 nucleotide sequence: TGCGCCAGCAGCGTACAGGGAAGCATTAATTCACCCCTCCACTTT. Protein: CASSVQGSINSPLHF.

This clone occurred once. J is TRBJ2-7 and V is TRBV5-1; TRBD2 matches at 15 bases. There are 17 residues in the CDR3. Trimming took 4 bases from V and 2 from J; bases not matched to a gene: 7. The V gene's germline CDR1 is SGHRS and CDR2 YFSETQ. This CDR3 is CASSIGTSGGYTYEQYF. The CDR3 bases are TGCGCCAGCAGCATCGGGACTAGCGGGGGGTATACCTACGAGCAGTACTTC.

CDR3 in DNA: TGCAGCGGGGGTGGGTTTGGCAGCGTCTATGGCTACACCTTC. This gives the protein CSGGGFGSVYGYTF. The V call is TRBV29-1, the J call TRBJ1-2; D not certain. V lost 7 bases and J lost 4, with 19 bases in between. The germline gives CDR1 SQVTM, CDR2 ANQGSEA. The CDR3 has 14 amino acids.

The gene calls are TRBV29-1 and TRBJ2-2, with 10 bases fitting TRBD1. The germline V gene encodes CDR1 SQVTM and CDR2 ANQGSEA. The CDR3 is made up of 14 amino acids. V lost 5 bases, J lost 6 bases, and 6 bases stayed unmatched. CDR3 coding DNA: TGCAGCGTTCCGGGACAGGGGCTCTCCGGGGAGCTGTTTTTT. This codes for CSVPGQGLSGELFF.

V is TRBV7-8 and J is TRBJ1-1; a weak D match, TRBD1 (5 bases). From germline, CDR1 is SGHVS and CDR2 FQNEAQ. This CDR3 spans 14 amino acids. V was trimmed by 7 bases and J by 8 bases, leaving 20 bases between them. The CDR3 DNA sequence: TGTGCCAGCACCCCTGGAGGAGGGTGGGGGGAAGCTTTCTTT. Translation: CASTPGGGWGEAFF.

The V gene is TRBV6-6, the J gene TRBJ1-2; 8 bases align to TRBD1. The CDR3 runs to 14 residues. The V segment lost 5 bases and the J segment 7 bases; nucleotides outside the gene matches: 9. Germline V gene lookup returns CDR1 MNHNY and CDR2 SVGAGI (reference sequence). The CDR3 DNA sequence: TGTGCCAGCAGTCCGGATATTGACAGGGGTGGCTACACCTTC. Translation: CASSPDIDRGGYTF.

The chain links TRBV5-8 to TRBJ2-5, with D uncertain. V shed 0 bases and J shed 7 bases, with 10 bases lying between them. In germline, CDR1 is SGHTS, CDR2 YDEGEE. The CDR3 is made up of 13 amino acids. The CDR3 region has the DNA TGTGCCAGCAGCTTGGCCGGGTTGGGGACCCAGTACTTC. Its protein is CASSLAGLGTQYF.

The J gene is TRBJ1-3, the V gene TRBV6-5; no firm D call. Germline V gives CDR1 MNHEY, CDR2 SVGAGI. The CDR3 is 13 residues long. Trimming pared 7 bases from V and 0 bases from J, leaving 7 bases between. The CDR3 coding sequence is TGTGCCAGCACAGGCCTCTCTGGAAACACCATATATTTT. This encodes CASTGLSGNTIYF.

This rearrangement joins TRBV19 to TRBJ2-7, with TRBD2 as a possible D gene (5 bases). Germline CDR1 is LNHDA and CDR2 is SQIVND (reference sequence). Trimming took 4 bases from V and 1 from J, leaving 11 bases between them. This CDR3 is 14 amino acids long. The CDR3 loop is CASSTASYSYEQYF. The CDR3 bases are TGTGCCAGTAGTACGGCTAGCTATTCCTACGAGCAGTACTTC.

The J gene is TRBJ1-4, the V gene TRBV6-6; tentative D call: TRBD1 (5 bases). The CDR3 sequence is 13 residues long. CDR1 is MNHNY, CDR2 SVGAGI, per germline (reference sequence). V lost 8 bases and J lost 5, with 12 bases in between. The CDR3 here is CASPDSPNEKLFF. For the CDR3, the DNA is TGTGCCAGCCCAGACAGCCCCAATGAAAAACTGTTTTTT.